These 20 T cell receptor beta chains share one sample of origin, sequenced in a study of tumor-infiltrating lymphocytes in primary liver carcinoma. Germline DNA was extracted alongside blood RNA, which was obtained from unsorted whole blood. The input was 450 to 500 ng total RNA; TCR beta cDNA was made from it with a constant-region primer. The TCR beta library was amplified through three nested multiplex PCR rounds in a modified ARM-PCR procedure. TRBV1-TRBV30 forward and Cbeta reverse primers drove the first two roughly 10-cycle rounds. TCRdb reprocessed the multiplex PCR reads via MiXCR and lists one record per CDR3 protein. This sample has 300,000 to 400,000 distinct CDR3 sequences; less than 70% occur once, and the top ten carry roughly 6%. The specimen was peripheral blood. Receptor source: a man aged 35 to 55 with primary liver carcinoma and hepatitis B virus infection.

Comment on this clonotype: A read error may be the cause here, since a much bigger clone is one base away. V and J are TRBV11-2 and TRBJ2-6, with D possibly being TRBD1 or TRBD2 (5 bases each). The CDR3 spans 18 residues. Germline V gives CDR1 SGHAT, CDR2 FQNNGV. This CDR3 reads CASSPGTIDASGTNVLAF. As DNA, the CDR3 is TGTGCCAGCAGCCCGGGGACGATCGACGCTTCTGGGACCAACGTCCTGGCTTTC.

In this sample, this clonotype turned up once. V is TRBV29-1 and J is TRBJ1-1; D is uncertain. The V gene lost 6 bases and the J gene lost 3 bases, with 11 bases spanning the gap. From germline, CDR1 is SQVTM and CDR2 ANQGSEA. This CDR3 is built from 12 residues. The CDR3 reads CSVRGVDTEAFF. The CDR3 DNA sequence: TGCAGCGTCCGGGGAGTTGACACTGAAGCTTTCTTT. The variable domain in full, completed from reference TRBV29-1 and TRBJ1-1, reads SAVISQKPSRDICQRGTSLTIQCQVDSQVTMMFWYRQQPGQSLTLIATANQGSEATYESGFVIDKFPISRPNLTFSTLTVSNMSPEDSSIYLCSVRGVDTEAFFGQGTRLTVV.

The table lists this clonotype with a few counts. This rearrangement joins TRBV12-3 or TRBV12-4 to TRBJ1-4; TRBD1 is a possible D gene (6 bases). CDR3 length: 16 amino acids. The V end was cut by 8 bases, the J end by 11 bases, with 27 bases between. This chain's CDR3 is CASRTGGAALMGKLFF. The CDR3 DNA sequence: TGTGCCAGCCGCACCGGGGGGGCCGCTTTAATGGGGAAACTGTTTTTT.

Concerning this clonotype: This may stem from a read error, because a much larger clone lies one nucleotide away. V gene TRBV6-5 combines with J gene TRBJ2-7; D gene uncertain. V shed 0 bases and J shed 2 bases, with 11 bases lying between them. Germline assignment: CDR1 MNHEY and CDR2 SVGAGI. This CDR3 has 15 amino acids. This CDR3 is CASSYSNPFTYEQYF. CDR3 bases: TGTGCCAGCAGTTACTCGAATCCATTCACCTACGAGCAGTACTTC.

As for this clonotype: Without the conserved terminal phenylalanine or tryptophan, this CDR3 likely stems from a read error. The rearrangement links TRBV11-2 to TRBJ2-2; 7 bases align to TRBD1. CDR1 SGHAT and CDR2 FQNNGV come from the germline V gene. The CDR3 loop spans 15 amino acids. The CDR3 DNA reads as TGTGTCAGCAGCTTAGGGACAGTGGGCACCGGGGACCTGTTTTAT. Amino acid sequence: CVSSLGTVGTGDLFY.

Regarding this clonotype: Without the conserved terminal phenylalanine or tryptophan, this CDR3 likely stems from a read error. This chain joins TRBV11-2 and TRBJ2-7, with a possible D match to TRBD2 (5 bases). The CDR3 is made up of 13 amino acids. CDR1 is SGHAT and CDR2 is FQNNGV in the germline V gene. The CDR3 nucleotides read TGTGCCAGGAGCTTAGGCGGGCACTACGAGCAGTACCTC. Amino acid sequence: CARSLGGHYEQYL.

As to this clonotype: A read error may produce the germline difference seen at one junction end. The chain employs TRBV10-1 and TRBJ2-1; D gene uncertain. CDR3 size: 13 residues. Germline loops: CDR1 WNHNN, CDR2 SYGVQD (reference sequence). CDR3 DNA sequence: TGCGCCAGTAGTGATCCCGTATTCAATGAGCAGTTCTTC. Amino acid sequence: CASSDPVFNEQFF.

V gene TRBV11-1 combines with J gene TRBJ2-5, with 9 positions matching TRBD1. Germline V gives CDR1 SGHAT, CDR2 FQDESV (reference sequence). CDR3 length: 16 residues. V trimming: 4 bases; J trimming: 2 bases; junction bases outside the gene matches: 8. CDR3 loop: CASSSRTGALQETQYF. The CDR3 DNA is TGTGCCAGCAGCTCGCGGACAGGGGCCCTACAAGAGACCCAGTACTTC.

As regards this clonotype: One junction end does not reproduce the germline sequence, and a read error may be involved. The V and J genes are TRBV18 and TRBJ2-3; D uncertain. This CDR3 contains 14 residues. Per the germline V gene, CDR1 is KGHSH and CDR2 is LQKENI. The CDR3 nucleotides read TGTGTCAGCTCACCATCTCGAAGGACAGATACGCAGTATTTT. Translated, it gives CVSSPSRRTDTQYF.

The chain is built from TRBV6-1 and TRBJ2-7, with D possibly TRBD2 on 6 matching bases. Looked up from germline, CDR1 is MNHNS and CDR2 is SASEGT. This CDR3 is 13 amino acids long. Trimming left V 7 bases short and J 6 bases short, with 16 bases between. CDR3 sequence: CASTEARGGEQYF. The DNA for the CDR3 is TGTGCCAGCACTGAGGCCCGGGGAGGCGAGCAGTACTTC.

A word on this clonotype: With a much larger clone just one base away, this may be a read error. The chain links TRBV4-3 to TRBJ2-2, with D unresolved. This CDR3 is built from 14 residues. The germline gives CDR1 LGHNA, CDR2 YSLEER. The ends were cut back, 0 bases at V and 10 bases at J, with 12 bases in the middle. CDR3 protein: CASSQDLSPVELFF. The DNA of the CDR3 is TGCGCCAGCAGCCAAGATTTAAGCCCCGTGGAGCTGTTTTTT.

This clonotype occurred a few times. This chain links TRBV6-5 with TRBJ1-4; the D gene is possibly TRBD1 (5 bases). CDR3 length equals 16 residues. Germline CDR1 reads MNHEY; CDR2 reads SVGAGI. The V gene lost 5 bases and the J gene lost 6 bases, with 19 bases spanning the gap. CDR3 bases: TGTGCCAGCAGTGCTACTATCGGGGGAGGGGATGAAAAACTGTTTTTT. Translation: CASSATIGGGDEKLFF.

About this clonotype: Germline is not matched at one junction end, which may reflect a read error. The rearrangement links TRBV11-2 to TRBJ1-2; possibly TRBD1 for D (6 bases). The CDR3 extends over 13 amino acids. Germline V CDR1 and CDR2: SGHAT, FQNNGV. In nucleotides, the CDR3 is TGTACCAGCACCTCCGGGGGGGCAAATGGCTACACCTTC. Translation: CTSTSGGANGYTF.

A word on this clonotype: Since a much larger clone is just one base distant, this may be a read error. This chain connects TRBV4-1 to TRBJ2-2; D may be TRBD1 (5 bases). Germline CDR1 reads MGHRA; CDR2 reads YSYEKL. The CDR3 sequence is 14 residues long. The DNA of the CDR3 is TGCGTCAGCAGAGTTGGCCAGGGTTCCGGGGAGCTGTTTTTT. Translated: CVSRVGQGSGELFF.

Remarks on this clonotype: A read error may explain this, as a much larger clone is one base away. The chain employs TRBV6-1 and TRBJ2-2; D not certain. Germline CDR1 is MNHNS and CDR2 is SASEGT. This CDR3 comprises 14 residues. The CDR3 DNA is TGTGCCGGCAGTGAGGCATGGAACACCGGGGAGCTGTTTTTT. It codes for CAGSEAWNTGELFF.

Points on this clonotype: The CDR3 carries no conserved terminal phenylalanine or tryptophan, so it likely arises from a read error. The chain uses TRBV5-4 and TRBJ2-5, with a tentative D call TRBD2 (6 bases). Germline CDR1 is SGHNT and CDR2 is YYREEE (reference sequence). The CDR3 totals 16 residues. CDR3 in amino acids: CASNLVGSSSQETQYL. Here the CDR3 DNA reads TGTGCCAGCAACTTGGTCGGGAGCAGCTCCCAAGAGACCCAGTACTTA.

As concerns this clonotype: Possible read error: a much larger clone is one base away. This chain uses TRBV6-6 with TRBJ1-1, with D maybe TRBD1 (6 bases). Germline CDR1 and CDR2: MNHNY and SVGAGI (reference sequence). The CDR3 contains 15 residues. Here the CDR3 reads CVSSYSGVGSTEAFF. The CDR3 region has the DNA TGTGTCAGCAGTTACTCAGGGGTAGGCTCCACTGAAGCTTTCTTT.

Of note for this clonotype: This CDR3 is missing its conserved last phenylalanine or tryptophan, likely due to a read error. The chain is built from TRBV12-3 or TRBV12-4 and TRBJ2-2; D may match TRBD1 or TRBD2 (5 bases each). This CDR3 contains 12 residues. CDR3 sequence: CASSLTRGELFS. CDR3 in DNA: TGTGCCAGCAGCTTGACCCGAGGGGAACTGTTTTCT.

This chain connects TRBV28 to TRBJ1-1; D is ambiguous. Trimming left V 10 bases short and J 8 bases short, with 20 bases between. The CDR3 runs to 13 residues. Germline values: CDR1 MDHEN, CDR2 SYDVKM. The CDR3 bases are TGTGCCATAGGGCCATCTGGCCTCGTGGAAGCTTTCTTT. Its translation is CAIGPSGLVEAFF.

To note about this clonotype: Being one base from a much bigger clone, this may be a read error. V usage is TRBV6-5 and J usage is TRBJ2-7; 7 positions agree with TRBD1. The CDR3 extends over 15 amino acids. In germline, CDR1 is MNHEY, CDR2 SVGAGI. The CDR3 bases are TGTGCCGGCAGATCGACCGGGACAGTTTCCTACGAGCAGTACTTC. It is translated as CAGRSTGTVSYEQYF.